This T cell receptor (beta chain) was sequenced in a study of human T cells and chemical hapten exposure. Study-wide context: Patch testing placed 0.01% DPC on the upper back, with readings at 6 days. General study findings and limits: High-frequency TCRs, those above 1 in 1000, stayed the same after DPC sensitization.

Trimming removed 3 bases at V and 5 bases at J, with 10 bases between. CDR3 length: 13 amino acids. The germline V gene encodes CDR1 MDHEN and CDR2 SYDVKM. This clonotype was detected ten times or more. What it recognizes is unknown. Authors' processing steps: Between about 23,224 and 750,000 TCRs appeared in each sample, and the median stood at around 92,000. TCRdb itself ran the RACE reads through MiXCR, one entry per CDR3 protein. The V and J calls and clone size are TCRdb's, not the authors'. The data show roughly 90,000 distinct CDR3 sequences, approximately 11% seen once. Documented time point: patch test 3, about 24 weeks after DPC sensitization. The treatment denotes: therapeutic diphenylcyclopropenone sensitization with weekly scalp DPC.

The origin of this receptor is a woman under 40 with alopecia areata. Some clones in this sample may be carry-over from other donors' samples. The rearrangement uses TRBV28 and TRBJ2-5; a weak D match, TRBD1 (5 bases). Specimen: whole blood, collected in connection with sensitization to the hapten diphenylcyclopropenone (DPC). The CDR3 bases are TGTGCCAGCAGTTTGTGGGGCCCCGAGACCCAGTACTTC. Translation: CASSLWGPETQYF.